This record looks at one T cell receptor beta chain sequence and its context. Its antigen is undetermined. This entry is derived from a study of T-cell memory formation after mild COVID-19. Study results and limitations: Contracting clones from day 15 to 85 had balanced CD4/CD8; later expanders favoured CD4+.

Germline CDR1 and CDR2: MGHRA and YSYEKL. The CDR3 is made up of 15 amino acids. The J segment lost 9 bases and the V segment lost 4 bases, leaving 8 bases of the junction unmatched. TCRdb passed the 5' RACE reads through MiXCR, listing each CDR3 protein once. The top ten hold 20% to 25% of the sample, which has 350,000 or so distinct CDR3 sequences, approximately 12% seen once. This clonotype was obtained from a man aged 18 to 30 who had mild COVID-19 (a few samples of this study predate the infection). Cell type and time point are not known. The chain carries TRBV4-1 and TRBJ1-6; 8 positions match TRBD1. The source material was PBMCs or a T cell subset sorted from them (not recorded which). The CDR3 DNA reads TGCGCCAGCAGCCTCGGTAATGACAGGGGTTCACCCCTCCACTTT. Protein: CASSLGNDRGSPLHF.